These 17 T cell receptor beta chains originate from one sample sequenced in a study of low-dose radiotherapy and immunotherapy resistance in tumors. The time point denotes: after trial treatment. Described treatment: LDRT plus nivolumab, ipilimumab, low-dose cyclophosphamide and aspirin (RACIN trial). With TRAV- and TRBV-specific primers, first-strand cDNA was made, covering the alpha and beta chains. TCRs were put through approximately 20 PCR cycles of amplification with Phusion. A constant-region primer and the V-primer adapter served as the primer pair. Each CDR3 protein is one row after TCRdb ran MiXCR on the reads. The sample holds 35,000 to 50,000 distinct CDR3 sequences, around a quarter seen once. The sample was PBMCs, taken after low-dose radiotherapy plus immunotherapy. These receptors originate from a male donor with prostate cancer.

This clonotype was picked up one time. V is TRBV7-9 and J is TRBJ2-2; possible D gene TRBD1, 6 bases. V gave up 6 bases and J gave up 0 bases, with 14 bases separating them. This CDR3 has 16 residues. Germline V CDR1 and CDR2: SEHNR, FQNEAQ (reference sequence). The CDR3 region is CASRISGTPNTGELFF. CDR3 sequence (DNA): TGTGCCAGCAGAATATCCGGGACACCGAACACCGGGGAGCTGTTTTTT.

This clonotype was recorded many times. The gene calls are TRBV29-1 and TRBJ2-5, with D maybe TRBD1 (6 bases). The CDR3 is 13 amino acids. V was clipped by 6 bases and J by 5 bases, with 16 bases between them. The germline V gene encodes CDR1 SQVTM and CDR2 ANQGSEA. CDR3 residues: CSVDTGSGETQYF. CDR3 bases: TGCAGCGTGGATACAGGGTCTGGGGAGACCCAGTACTTC.

The rearrangement uses TRBV11-2 and TRBJ2-6; D unclear. Trimming cost V 1 base and J 2 bases, with 0 bases left between them. The CDR3 loop spans 13 amino acids. The germline gives CDR1 SGHAT, CDR2 FQNNGV. This CDR3 reads CASSLAGANVLTF. For the CDR3, the DNA is TGTGCCAGCAGCTTAGCTGGGGCCAACGTCCTGACTTTC.

This clonotype was counted ten times or more. The chain has TRBV27 and TRBJ2-7; D possibly matches TRBD1 or TRBD2 (5 bases each). The CDR3 contains 12 residues. Germline V gives CDR1 MNHEY, CDR2 SMNVEV (reference sequence). Trimming stripped 4 bases from V and 6 bases from J, with 10 bases between. CDR3 protein: CASSSSGTEQYF. In nucleotides, the CDR3 is TGTGCCAGCAGTTCCTCAGGGACCGAGCAGTACTTC.

This clonotype came up many times. The chain combines TRBV7-7 with TRBJ2-1; D gene unclear. Germline values: CDR1 SSHAT, CDR2 FNYEAQ (reference sequence). The germline V and J ends were trimmed by 0 bases and 1 base, with 16 bases remaining between them. This CDR3 is 18 amino acids long. The CDR3 here is CASSLAPTQVGSYNEQFF. CDR3 DNA: TGTGCCAGCAGCTTAGCGCCGACCCAAGTAGGGTCCTACAATGAGCAGTTCTTC.

The chain uses TRBV7-3 and TRBJ2-7; D is uncertain. The V gene lost 6 bases and the J gene lost 4 bases, with 13 bases spanning the gap. Germline-derived CDR1 and CDR2 are SGHTA and FQGTGA. The CDR3 contains 13 residues. The CDR3 spells CASSSNLGYEQYF. In nucleotides, the CDR3 is TGTGCCAGCAGTTCCAACTTGGGGTACGAGCAGTACTTC.

At least ten counts were recorded for this clonotype. The rearrangement uses TRBV4-1 and TRBJ2-7, with TRBD2 identical over 15 bases. Germline V gene lookup returns CDR1 MGHRA and CDR2 YSYEKL. CDR3 size: 15 residues. The V segment lost 3 bases and the J segment 3 bases; nucleotides outside the gene matches: 0. CDR3 nucleotides: TGCGCCAGCAGCCAGGGACTAGCGGGGGGCTACGAGCAGTACTTC. Residues: CASSQGLAGGYEQYF.

V is TRBV9 and J is TRBJ2-5; the match to TRBD2 covers 13 bases. Trimming took 4 bases from V and 1 from J; bases not matched to a gene: 4. There are 16 residues in the CDR3. Germline assignment: CDR1 SGDLS and CDR2 YYNGEE. The CDR3 sequence: CASSPRTSGGQETQYF. The CDR3 nucleotides are TGTGCCAGCAGCCCCAGGACTAGCGGGGGCCAAGAGACCCAGTACTTC.

This clonotype occurred many times. The chain's CDR3 is CASSEWDPRGGELFF. The CDR3 nucleotides read TGTGCCAGCAGTGAATGGGACCCTCGCGGGGGGGAGCTGTTTTTT. The chain uses TRBV25-1 and TRBJ2-2; the D gene could be TRBD1 or TRBD2 (5 bases each). Germline CDR1 and CDR2: MGHDK and SYGVNS. The V end lost 1 base, the J end lost 8 bases, and 14 bases lay between the germline ends. The CDR3 runs 15 residues.

This clonotype was detected ten times or more. The rearrangement joins TRBV19 to TRBJ1-1; D not resolved. V lost 3 bases, J lost 0 bases, and 5 bases lay in between. CDR3 length: 13 residues. The V gene's germline CDR1 is LNHDA and CDR2 SQIVND (reference sequence). CDR3 DNA sequence: TGTGCCAGTAGTATCAGGATGAACACTGAAGCTTTCTTT. This encodes CASSIRMNTEAFF.

This clonotype was seen repeatedly, ten times or more. The gene calls are TRBV6-2 or TRBV6-3 and TRBJ1-5, with D perhaps TRBD1 (5 bases). This CDR3 has 14 residues. Germline-derived CDR1 and CDR2 are MNHEY and SVGEGT. V lost 1 base and J lost 5, with 9 bases in between. The CDR3 nucleotides read TGTGCCAGCAGTTACTGGGGCAGTTATCAGCCCCAGCATTTT. Amino acids: CASSYWGSYQPQHF.

This clonotype was found many times. The CDR3 loop is CASSYSDSGSPLHF. Here the CDR3 DNA reads TGTGCCAGCAGTTACTCGGACAGTGGTTCACCCCTCCACTTT. V and J are TRBV6-2 or TRBV6-3 and TRBJ1-6; D is possibly TRBD1 (6 bases). V was shortened by 0 bases and J by 9 bases, with 9 bases between the two germline ends. The CDR3 consists of 14 residues. The V gene's germline CDR1 is MNHEY and CDR2 SVGEGT.

This clonotype was counted at least ten times. The V call is TRBV5-6, the J call TRBJ2-7; D is possibly TRBD2 (6 bases). CDR3 length equals 17 residues. V lost 0 bases, J lost 4 bases, and 20 bases lay in between. Germline CDR1 and CDR2: SGHDT and YYEEEE. The CDR3 sequence: CASSLEGKGLPIYEQYF. The CDR3 DNA is TGTGCCAGCAGCTTGGAAGGCAAGGGACTCCCGATATACGAGCAGTACTTC.

In its sample, this clonotype was seen many times. The V gene is TRBV15, the J gene TRBJ1-5; 8 bases are a match to TRBD1. Trimming took 0 bases from V and 3 from J; bases not matched to a gene: 13. Germline values: CDR1 LNHNV, CDR2 YYDKDF (reference sequence). The CDR3 consists of 19 residues. The CDR3 loop is CATSREGPGTGDFNQPQHF. In DNA, the CDR3 is TGTGCCACCAGCAGAGAGGGCCCCGGGACAGGAGACTTCAATCAGCCCCAGCATTTT.

This clonotype showed up many times. The V call is TRBV7-9, the J call TRBJ2-7; D possibly corresponds to TRBD2 (5 bases). Trimming pared 4 bases from V and 7 bases from J, leaving 14 bases between. There are 13 residues in the CDR3. Germline CDR1 SEHNR, CDR2 FQNEAQ (reference sequence). The CDR3 sequence is CASSSTVAGEQYF. The CDR3 DNA follows: TGTGCCAGCAGCTCGACGGTGGCGGGTGAGCAGTACTTC.

This clonotype showed up many times. The rearrangement joins TRBV18 to TRBJ2-5; TRBD2 matches at 7 bases. With V trimmed by 3 bases and J by 5 bases, 6 bases remained unmatched. This CDR3 has 14 amino acids. In germline, CDR1 is KGHSH, CDR2 LQKENI. As DNA, the CDR3 is TGTGCCAGCTCACCTTCAACTAGCGTCGAGACCCAGTACTTC. It is translated as CASSPSTSVETQYF.

This clonotype was counted at least ten times. The rearrangement joins TRBV28 to TRBJ1-4; no clear D. The CDR3 runs 11 residues. V lost 4 bases and J lost 12, with 9 bases in between. The V gene's germline CDR1 is MDHEN and CDR2 SYDVKM. Written as DNA, the CDR3 is TGTGCCAGCAGTTCTCTGGGCGAACTGTTTTTT. This gives the protein CASSSLGELFF.